Listed here is a single T cell receptor beta chain. Its antigen remains unknown. Primers included in the PCR were 60 Vbeta and 13 Jbeta primers. Libraries were prepared by immunoSEQ multiplex PCR; TCRdb keeps only in-frame clonotypes and omits some of them. Of roughly 250,000 clones in the sample, 72% are singletons; the top ten hold approximately 2.3%. The sample originates from a study of cytomegalovirus exposure and HLA in healthy donors. Per germline, CDR1 GTSNPN and CDR2 SVGIG (reference sequence). The CDR3 is 14 amino acids. Trimming stripped 5 bases from V and 2 bases from J, with 14 bases between. Study-level points and caveats: Accurate predictions that matched the HLA-A and HLA-B alleles of most subjects were reportedly made from TCR beta sequences. Later analysis placed DRB1 highest and HLA-C lowest in TCR association rates, which differed by HLA locus.

Sequenced input: PBMCs. This sequence joins TRBV30 and TRBJ2-3; D unresolved. This receptor was identified in a female donor in good health and CMV-seronegative. Written as DNA, the CDR3 is TGTGCCTGGGGTCTCGCGCGGTTCACAGATACGCAGTATTTT. Protein sequence: CAWGLARFTDTQYF.